Below are 5 T cell receptor beta chains sequenced from a single sample in a study of human T cells and chemical hapten exposure. TCRdb used MiXCR to reprocess the RACE reads, holding one entry per CDR3 protein. The repertoire holds tens of thousands of distinct CDR3 sequences, about 11% seen once, with around 3.2% in the top ten. The time point here: patch test 1, 2 weeks after DPC sensitization. Noted treatment: therapeutic diphenylcyclopropenone sensitization with weekly scalp DPC. Material: whole blood, obtained in connection with sensitization to the hapten diphenylcyclopropenone (DPC). These receptors were collected from a woman aged 60 to 75 with alopecia areata. Some clones in this sample may be carry-over from other donors' samples.

This clonotype was detected a few times. V usage is TRBV7-9 and J usage is TRBJ2-6; 12 bases are a match to TRBD1. Looked up from germline, CDR1 is SEHNR and CDR2 is FQNEAQ (reference sequence). CDR3 size: 18 residues. The ends lost 1 base at V and 2 bases at J; junction bases unmatched: 3. The CDR3 DNA reads TGTGCCAGCAGCTTAGGGGGACAGGGGGCGCCTGGGGCCAACGTCCTGACTTTC. Amino acid sequence: CASSLGGQGAPGANVLTF. Complete variable domain (other parts from reference TRBV7-9 and TRBJ2-6): DTGVSQNPRHKITKRGQNVTFRCDPISEHNRLYWYRQTLGQGPEFLTYFQNEAQLEKSRLLSDRFSAERPKGSFSTLEIQRTEQGDSAMYLCASSLGGQGAPGANVLTFGAGSRLTVL.

This clonotype was seen more than once but under ten times. The chain carries TRBV5-4 and TRBJ2-4; D ambiguous. V lost 0 bases and J lost 0, with 7 bases in between. CDR1 and CDR2 (germline): SGHNT, YYREEE (reference sequence). This CDR3 is 15 amino acids long. The CDR3 sequence is CASSLGNVAKNIQYF. For the CDR3, the DNA is TGTGCCAGCAGCTTGGGCAACGTAGCCAAAAACATTCAGTACTTC.

The chain has TRBV7-9 and TRBJ2-7, with 8 bases lining up with TRBD2. The J segment lost 12 bases and the V segment lost 4 bases, leaving 5 bases of the junction unmatched. The CDR3 has 11 residues. Germline-derived CDR1 and CDR2 are SEHNR and FQNEAQ (reference sequence). CDR3 sequence reads: CASSSGLERYF. CDR3 nucleotide sequence: TGTGCCAGCAGCTCGGGACTAGAACGGTACTTC.

This clonotype was observed a few times. V usage is TRBV4-1 and J usage is TRBJ2-7; a possible D gene is TRBD2 (5 bases). Germline CDR1 and CDR2: MGHRA and YSYEKL. Between the trimmed V and J ends, which lost 0 bases and 2 bases, there was a span of 23 bases. This CDR3 comprises 19 residues. This CDR3 reads CASSQEVPTYRWRTYEQYF. In DNA form, the CDR3 reads TGCGCCAGCAGCCAAGAGGTCCCTACATATCGGTGGAGGACCTACGAGCAGTACTTC.

In this sample, this clonotype turned up a few times. The chain has TRBV27 and TRBJ2-7; the D is unclear. The germline CDR1 and CDR2 sequences are MNHEY and SMNVEV (reference sequence). V lost 5 bases and J lost 5, with 16 bases in between. This CDR3 comprises 14 residues. The CDR3 loop reads CASSPRPYRNEQYF. CDR3 nucleotide sequence: TGTGCCAGCAGTCCTCGACCTTATCGGAACGAGCAGTACTTC.